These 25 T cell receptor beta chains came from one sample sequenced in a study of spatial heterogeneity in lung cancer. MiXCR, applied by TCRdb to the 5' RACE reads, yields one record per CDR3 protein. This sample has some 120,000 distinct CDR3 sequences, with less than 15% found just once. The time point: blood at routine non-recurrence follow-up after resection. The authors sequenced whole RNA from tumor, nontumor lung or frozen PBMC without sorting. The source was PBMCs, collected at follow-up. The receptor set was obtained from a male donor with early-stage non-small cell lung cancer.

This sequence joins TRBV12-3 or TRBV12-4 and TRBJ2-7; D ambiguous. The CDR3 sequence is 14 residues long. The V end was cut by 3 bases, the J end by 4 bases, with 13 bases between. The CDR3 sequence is CASSFSSVTYEQYF. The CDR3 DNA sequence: TGTGCCAGCAGTTTCTCCTCGGTAACTTACGAGCAGTACTTC.

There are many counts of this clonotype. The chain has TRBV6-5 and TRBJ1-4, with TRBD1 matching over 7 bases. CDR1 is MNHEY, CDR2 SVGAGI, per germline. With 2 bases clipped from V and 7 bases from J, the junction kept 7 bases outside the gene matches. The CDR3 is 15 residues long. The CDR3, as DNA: TGTGCCAGCAGTTACGGAGACAGGGTCGCTGAAAAACTGTTTTTT. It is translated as CASSYGDRVAEKLFF.

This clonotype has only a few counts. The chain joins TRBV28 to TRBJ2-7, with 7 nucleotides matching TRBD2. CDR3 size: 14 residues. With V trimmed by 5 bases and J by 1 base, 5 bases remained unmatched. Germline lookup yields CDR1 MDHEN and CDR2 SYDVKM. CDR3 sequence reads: CASSPVGGSYEQYF. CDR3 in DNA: TGTGCCAGCAGTCCCGTGGGGGGGTCCTACGAGCAGTACTTC.

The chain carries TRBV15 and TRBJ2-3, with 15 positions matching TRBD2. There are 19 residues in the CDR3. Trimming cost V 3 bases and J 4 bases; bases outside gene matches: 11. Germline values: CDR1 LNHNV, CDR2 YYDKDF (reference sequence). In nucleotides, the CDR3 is TGTGCCACCAGCAGCCTCGGACTAGCGGGGGGGCAGCGGCCAGATACGCAGTATTTT. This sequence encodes CATSSLGLAGGQRPDTQYF.

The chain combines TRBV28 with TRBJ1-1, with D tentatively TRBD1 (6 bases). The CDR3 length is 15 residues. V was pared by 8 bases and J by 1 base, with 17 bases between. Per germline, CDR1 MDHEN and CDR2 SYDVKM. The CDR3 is CASFAGVPWNTEAFF. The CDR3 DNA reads TGTGCCAGCTTCGCAGGGGTCCCTTGGAACACTGAAGCTTTCTTT.

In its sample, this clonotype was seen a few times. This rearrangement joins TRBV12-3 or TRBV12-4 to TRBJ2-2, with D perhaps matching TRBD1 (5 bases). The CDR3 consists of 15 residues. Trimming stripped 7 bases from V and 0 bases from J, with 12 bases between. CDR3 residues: CASTLTDSNTGELFF. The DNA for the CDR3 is TGTGCCAGCACCTTGACAGATTCGAACACCGGGGAGCTGTTTTTT.

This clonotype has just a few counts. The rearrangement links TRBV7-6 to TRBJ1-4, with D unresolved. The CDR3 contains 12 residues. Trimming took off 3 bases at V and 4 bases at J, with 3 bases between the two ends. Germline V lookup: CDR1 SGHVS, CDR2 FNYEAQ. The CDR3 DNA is TGTGCCAGCAGCTTCAATAATGAAAAACTGTTTTTT. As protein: CASSFNNEKLFF.

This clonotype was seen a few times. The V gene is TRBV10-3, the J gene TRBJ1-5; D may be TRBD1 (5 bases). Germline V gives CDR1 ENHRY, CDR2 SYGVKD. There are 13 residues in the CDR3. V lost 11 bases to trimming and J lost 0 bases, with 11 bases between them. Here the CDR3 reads CAAQEYSNQPQHF. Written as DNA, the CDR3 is TGTGCCGCACAGGAGTATAGCAATCAGCCCCAGCATTTT.

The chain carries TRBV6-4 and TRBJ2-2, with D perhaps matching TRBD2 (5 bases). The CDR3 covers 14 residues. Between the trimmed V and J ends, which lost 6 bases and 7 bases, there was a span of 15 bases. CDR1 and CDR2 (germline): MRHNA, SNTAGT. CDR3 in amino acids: CASRASRTSGELFF. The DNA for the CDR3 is TGTGCCAGCAGGGCTAGCCGAACAAGCGGGGAGCTGTTTTTT.

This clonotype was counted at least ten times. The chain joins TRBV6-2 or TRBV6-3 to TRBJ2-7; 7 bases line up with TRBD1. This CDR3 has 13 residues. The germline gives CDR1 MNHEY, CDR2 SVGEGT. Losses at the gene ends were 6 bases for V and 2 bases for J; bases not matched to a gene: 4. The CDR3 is CASSPGQTYEQYF. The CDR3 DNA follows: TGTGCCAGCAGCCCGGGACAGACCTACGAGCAGTACTTC.

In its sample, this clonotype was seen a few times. The CDR3 reads CASSWRGGIGYTF. Here the CDR3 DNA reads TGTGCCAGTAGTTGGCGAGGGGGCATCGGCTACACCTTC. The rearrangement joins TRBV19 to TRBJ1-2, with 7 positions matching TRBD1. The CDR3 runs to 13 residues. Germline CDR1 LNHDA, CDR2 SQIVND (reference sequence). Losses at the gene ends were 5 bases for V and 8 bases for J; bases not matched to a gene: 8.

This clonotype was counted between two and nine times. Here the CDR3 DNA reads TGTGCCAGCAGCTCCGGGACGGAAGGTCGAACGAGCACAGATACGCAGTATTTT. Translating it yields CASSSGTEGRTSTDTQYF. This chain connects TRBV11-2 to TRBJ2-3; D may correspond to TRBD1 or TRBD2 (5 bases each). Germline CDR1 and CDR2: SGHAT and FQNNGV. This CDR3 contains 18 residues. The germline V and J ends were trimmed by 4 bases and 0 bases, with 20 bases remaining between them.

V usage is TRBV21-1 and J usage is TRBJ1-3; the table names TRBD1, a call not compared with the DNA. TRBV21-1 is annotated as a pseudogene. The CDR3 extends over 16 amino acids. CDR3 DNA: TGTGCCAGCAGCAAAGATTATCCCGGGGCGGGAAACACCATATATTTT. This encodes CASSKDYPGAGNTIYF.

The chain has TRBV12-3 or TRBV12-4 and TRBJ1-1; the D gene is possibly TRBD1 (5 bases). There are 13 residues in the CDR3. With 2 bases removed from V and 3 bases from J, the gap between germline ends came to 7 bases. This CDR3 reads CASSLQGYTEAFF. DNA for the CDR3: TGTGCCAGCAGTTTACAGGGATACACTGAAGCTTTCTTT.

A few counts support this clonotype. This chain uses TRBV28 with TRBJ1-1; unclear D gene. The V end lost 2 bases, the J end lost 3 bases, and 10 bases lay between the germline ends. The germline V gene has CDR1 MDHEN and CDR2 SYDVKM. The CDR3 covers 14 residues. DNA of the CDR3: TGTGCCAGCAGTTTAGGTATTTCGGACACTGAAGCTTTCTTT. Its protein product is CASSLGISDTEAFF.

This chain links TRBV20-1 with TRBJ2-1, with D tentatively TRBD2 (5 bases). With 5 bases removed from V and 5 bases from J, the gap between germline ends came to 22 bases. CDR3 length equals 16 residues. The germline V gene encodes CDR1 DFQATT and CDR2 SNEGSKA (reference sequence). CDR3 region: CSAPQALVRGHNEQFF. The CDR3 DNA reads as TGCAGTGCTCCCCAAGCTCTAGTGAGAGGGCACAATGAGCAGTTCTTC.

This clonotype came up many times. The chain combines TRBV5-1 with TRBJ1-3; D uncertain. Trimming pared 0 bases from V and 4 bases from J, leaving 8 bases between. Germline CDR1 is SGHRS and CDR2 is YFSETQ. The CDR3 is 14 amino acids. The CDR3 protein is CASSLAGYGNTIYF. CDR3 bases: TGCGCCAGCAGCTTGGCGGGTTACGGAAACACCATATATTTT.

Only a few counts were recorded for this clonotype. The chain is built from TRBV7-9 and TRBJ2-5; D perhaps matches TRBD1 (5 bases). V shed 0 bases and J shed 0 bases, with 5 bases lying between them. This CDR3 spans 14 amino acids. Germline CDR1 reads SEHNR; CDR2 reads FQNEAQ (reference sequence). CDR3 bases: TGTGCCAGCAGCTTAGCGGGGCACCAAGAGACCCAGTACTTC. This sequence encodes CASSLAGHQETQYF.

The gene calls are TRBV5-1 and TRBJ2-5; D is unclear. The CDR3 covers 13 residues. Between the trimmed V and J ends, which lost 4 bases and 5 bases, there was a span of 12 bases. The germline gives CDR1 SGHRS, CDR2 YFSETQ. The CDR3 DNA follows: TGCGCCAGCAGCCTGGACGCACTGGAGACCCAGTACTTC. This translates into CASSLDALETQYF.

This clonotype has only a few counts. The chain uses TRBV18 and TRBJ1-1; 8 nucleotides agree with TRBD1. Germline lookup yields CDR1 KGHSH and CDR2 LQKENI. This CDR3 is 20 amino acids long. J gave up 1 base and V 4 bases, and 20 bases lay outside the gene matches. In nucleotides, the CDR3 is TGTGCCAGCTCACTTCTACGGCCAGGGGGCGTATTAAAGTGGAACACTGAAGCTTTCTTT. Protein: CASSLLRPGGVLKWNTEAFF.

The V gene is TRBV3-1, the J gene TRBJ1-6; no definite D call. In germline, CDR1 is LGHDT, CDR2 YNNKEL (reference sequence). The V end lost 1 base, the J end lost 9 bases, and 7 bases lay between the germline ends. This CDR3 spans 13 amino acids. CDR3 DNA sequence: TGTGCCAGCAGCCAAGGGGATCGTTCACCCCTCCACTTT. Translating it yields CASSQGDRSPLHF. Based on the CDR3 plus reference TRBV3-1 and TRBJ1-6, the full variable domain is DTAVSQTPKYLVTQMGNDKSIKCEQNLGHDTMYWYKQDSKKFLKIMFSYNNKELIINETVPNRFSPKSPDKAHLNLHINSLELGDSAVYFCASSQGDRSPLHFGNGTRLTVT.

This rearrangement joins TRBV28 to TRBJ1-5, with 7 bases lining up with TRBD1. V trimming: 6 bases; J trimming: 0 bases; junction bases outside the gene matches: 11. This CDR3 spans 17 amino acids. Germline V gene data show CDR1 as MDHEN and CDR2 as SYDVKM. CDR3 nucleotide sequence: TGTGCCAGCAGGGAATACTGGACAGGTGATAGCAATCAGCCCCAGCATTTT. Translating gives CASREYWTGDSNQPQHF. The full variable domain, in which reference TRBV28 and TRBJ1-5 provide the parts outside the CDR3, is DVKVTQSSRYLVKRTGEKVFLECVQDMDHENMFWYRQDPGLGLRLIYFSYDVKMKEKGDIPEGYSVSREKKERFSLILESASTNQTSMYLCASREYWTGDSNQPQHFGDGTRLSIL.

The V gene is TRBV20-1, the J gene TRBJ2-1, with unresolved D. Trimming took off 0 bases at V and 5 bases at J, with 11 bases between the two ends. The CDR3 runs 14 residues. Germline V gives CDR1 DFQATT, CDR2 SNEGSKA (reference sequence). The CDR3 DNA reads TGCAGTGCTAGAGATTTCGGCCATAACAATGAGCAGTTCTTC. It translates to CSARDFGHNNEQFF.

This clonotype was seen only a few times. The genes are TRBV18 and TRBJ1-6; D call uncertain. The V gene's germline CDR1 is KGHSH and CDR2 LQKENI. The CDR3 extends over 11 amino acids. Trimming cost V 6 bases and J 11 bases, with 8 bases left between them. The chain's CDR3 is CASSEGTPLHF. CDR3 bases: TGTGCCAGCTCGGAAGGGACACCCCTCCACTTT.

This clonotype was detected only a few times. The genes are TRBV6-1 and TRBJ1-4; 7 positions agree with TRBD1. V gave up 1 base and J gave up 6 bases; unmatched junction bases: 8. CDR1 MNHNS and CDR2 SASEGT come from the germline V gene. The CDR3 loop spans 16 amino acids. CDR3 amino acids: CASSEGRDRSYEKLFF. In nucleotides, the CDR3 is TGTGCCAGCAGTGAAGGAAGGGACAGATCTTATGAAAAACTGTTTTTT.